This T cell receptor (beta chain) came from a study of blood T cell repertoires in COVID-19. Overall study: Acute and convalescent COVID-19 specimens originated in the United States, Italy and Spain. PBMCs, B-cell-depleted T cells, or T cells were the source of the cDNA or gDNA that made up the material.

This CDR3 is 14 amino acids long. V lost 5 bases and J lost 3, with 11 bases in between. Germline V CDR1 and CDR2: SGHTA, FQGNSA. Original processing notes: Researchers report that nucleated cell counts were estimated from reference gene primer amplification. Clones were read by immunoSEQ multiplex PCR, and TCRdb kept only the in-frame ones, dropping some. V and J calls and clone size come straight from that table; D and trimming were deduced from the DNA. Found here are more than 150,000 clones, roughly nine tenths of them singletons; the top ten hold around 0.53%. This sequence originates from a man aged 50 to 60 with acute or convalescent COVID-19. J is TRBJ1-5 and V is TRBV7-2; tentative D call: TRBD1 (6 bases). The sequenced material came from peripheral blood. The DNA for the CDR3 is TGTGCCAGCAGCAACGGACAGCCCAATCAGCCCCAGCATTTT. Translated: CASSNGQPNQPQHF.